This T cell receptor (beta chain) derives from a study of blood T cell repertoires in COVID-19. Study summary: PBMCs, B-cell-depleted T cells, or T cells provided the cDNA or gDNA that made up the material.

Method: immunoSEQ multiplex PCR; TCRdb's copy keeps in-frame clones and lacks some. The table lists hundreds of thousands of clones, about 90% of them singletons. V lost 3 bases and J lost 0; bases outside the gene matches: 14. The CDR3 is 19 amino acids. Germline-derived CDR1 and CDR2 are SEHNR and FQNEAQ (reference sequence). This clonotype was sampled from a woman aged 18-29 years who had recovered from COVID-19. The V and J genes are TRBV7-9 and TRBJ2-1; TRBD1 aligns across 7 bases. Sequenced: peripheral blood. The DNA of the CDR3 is TGTGCCAGCAGCTTGAGACAGGGACCCCTAGTAAGCTCCTACAATGAGCAGTTCTTC. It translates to CASSLRQGPLVSSYNEQFF. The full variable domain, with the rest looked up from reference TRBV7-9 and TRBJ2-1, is DTGVSQNPRHKITKRGQNVTFRCDPISEHNRLYWYRQTLGQGPEFLTYFQNEAQLEKSRLLSDRFSAERPKGSFSTLEIQRTEQGDSAMYLCASSLRQGPLVSSYNEQFFGPGTRLTVL.